Described below is a single TCR beta chain sequence and its context. The data were taken from a study of cytomegalovirus exposure and HLA in healthy donors. The PCR was carried out with 60 Vbeta primers and 13 Jbeta primers. Here immunoSEQ multiplex PCR was the method, and the copy in TCRdb shows in-frame clones only, minus some. The sample comprises approximately 99,000 clones, 73% of which are singletons, and approximately 3.5% rests with the top ten. CDR3 length: 14 residues. V lost 4 bases and J lost 0; bases outside the gene matches: 0. Per the germline V gene, CDR1 is GTSNPN and CDR2 is SVGIG (reference sequence). Unrecorded immune exposure was likely among donors, who were nominally healthy when sampled.

Sequencing was carried out using PBMCs. This sequence originates from a man aged 35-49 years in good health and CMV-seronegative. The chain joins TRBV30 to TRBJ2-6; 7 nucleotides agree with TRBD2. The CDR3 DNA is TGTGCCTGGACGGGGGGCTCTGGGGCCAACGTCCTGACTTTC. Protein product: CAWTGGSGANVLTF.